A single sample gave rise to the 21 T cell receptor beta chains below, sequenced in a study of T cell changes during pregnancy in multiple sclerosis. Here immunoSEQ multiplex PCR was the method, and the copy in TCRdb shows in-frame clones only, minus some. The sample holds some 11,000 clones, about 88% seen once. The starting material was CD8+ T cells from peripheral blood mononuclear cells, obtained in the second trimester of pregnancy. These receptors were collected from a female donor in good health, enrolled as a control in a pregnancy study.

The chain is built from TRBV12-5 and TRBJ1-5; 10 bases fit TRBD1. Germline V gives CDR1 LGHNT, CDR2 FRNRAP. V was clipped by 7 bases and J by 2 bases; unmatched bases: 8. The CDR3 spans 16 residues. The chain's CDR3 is CASAGTGEEGNQPQHF. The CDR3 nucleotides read TGTGCTAGTGCCGGGACAGGGGAAGAGGGCAATCAGCCCCAGCATTTT.

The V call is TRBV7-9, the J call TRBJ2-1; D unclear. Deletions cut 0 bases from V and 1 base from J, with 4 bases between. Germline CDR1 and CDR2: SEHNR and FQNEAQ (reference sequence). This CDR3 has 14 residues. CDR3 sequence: CASSLAGSYNEQFF. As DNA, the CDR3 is TGTGCCAGCAGCTTAGCCGGGTCCTACAATGAGCAGTTCTTC.

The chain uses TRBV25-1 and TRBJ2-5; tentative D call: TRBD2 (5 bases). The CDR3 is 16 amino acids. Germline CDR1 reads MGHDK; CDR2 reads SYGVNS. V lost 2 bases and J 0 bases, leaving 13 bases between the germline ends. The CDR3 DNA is TGTGCCAGCAGTGAAGGATCTAGCCTTTACCAAGAGACCCAGTACTTC. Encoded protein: CASSEGSSLYQETQYF.

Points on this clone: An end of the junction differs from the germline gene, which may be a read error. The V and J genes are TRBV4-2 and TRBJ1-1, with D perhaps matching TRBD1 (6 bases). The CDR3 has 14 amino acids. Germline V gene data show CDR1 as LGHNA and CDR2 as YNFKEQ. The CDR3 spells CASSQTGGWTDAFF. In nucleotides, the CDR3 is TGTGCCAGCAGCCAGACAGGTGGTTGGACTGACGCTTTCTTT.

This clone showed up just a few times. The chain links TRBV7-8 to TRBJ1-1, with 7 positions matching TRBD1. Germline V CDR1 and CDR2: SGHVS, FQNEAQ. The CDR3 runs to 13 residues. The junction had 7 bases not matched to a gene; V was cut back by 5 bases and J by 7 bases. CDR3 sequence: CASSHGTVSEAFF. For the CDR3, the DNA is TGTGCCAGCAGCCACGGGACAGTGAGTGAAGCTTTCTTT.

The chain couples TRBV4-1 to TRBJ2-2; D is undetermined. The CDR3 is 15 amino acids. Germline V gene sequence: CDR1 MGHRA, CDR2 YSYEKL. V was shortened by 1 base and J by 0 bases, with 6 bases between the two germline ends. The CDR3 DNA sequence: TGCGCCAGCAGCCAAGGAAGAGCGAACACCGGGGAGCTGTTTTTT. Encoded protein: CASSQGRANTGELFF.

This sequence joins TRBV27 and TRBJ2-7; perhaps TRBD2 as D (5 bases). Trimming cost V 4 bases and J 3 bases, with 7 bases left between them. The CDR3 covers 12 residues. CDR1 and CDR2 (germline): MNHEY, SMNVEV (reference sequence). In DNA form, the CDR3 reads TGTGCCAGCAGTTCCGACTACTACGAGCAGTACTTC. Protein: CASSSDYYEQYF.

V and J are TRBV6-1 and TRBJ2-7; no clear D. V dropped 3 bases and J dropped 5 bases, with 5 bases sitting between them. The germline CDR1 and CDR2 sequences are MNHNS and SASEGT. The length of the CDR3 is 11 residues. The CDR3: CASSEGDEQYF. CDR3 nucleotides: TGTGCCAGCAGTGAGGGCGACGAGCAGTACTTC.

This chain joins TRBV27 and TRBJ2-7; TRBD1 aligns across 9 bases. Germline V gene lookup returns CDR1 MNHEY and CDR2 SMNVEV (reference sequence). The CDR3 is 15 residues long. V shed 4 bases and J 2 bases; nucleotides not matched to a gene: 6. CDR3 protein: CASSSINRGPYEQYF. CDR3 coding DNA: TGTGCCAGCAGTTCCATAAACAGGGGGCCCTACGAGCAGTACTTC.

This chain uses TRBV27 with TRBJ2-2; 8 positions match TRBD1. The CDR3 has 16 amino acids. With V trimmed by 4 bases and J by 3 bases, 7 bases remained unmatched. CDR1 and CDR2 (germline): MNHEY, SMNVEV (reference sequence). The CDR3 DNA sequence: TGTGCCAGCAGTTCGAGACAGGGGTGGTACACCGGGGAGCTGTTTTTT. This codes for CASSSRQGWYTGELFF.

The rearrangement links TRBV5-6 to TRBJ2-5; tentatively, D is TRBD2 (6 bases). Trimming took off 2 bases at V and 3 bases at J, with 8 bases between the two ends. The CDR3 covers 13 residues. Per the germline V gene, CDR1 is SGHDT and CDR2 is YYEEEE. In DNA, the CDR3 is TGTGCCAGCAGCTTTAGCGGAGAAGAGACCCAGTACTTC. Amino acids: CASSFSGEETQYF.

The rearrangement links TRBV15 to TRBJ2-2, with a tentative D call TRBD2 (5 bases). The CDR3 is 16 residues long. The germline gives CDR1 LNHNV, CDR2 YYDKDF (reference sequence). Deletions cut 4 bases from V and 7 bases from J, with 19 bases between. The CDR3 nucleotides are TGTGCCACCAGCAAGACCGGGGTAATAAGTGGCGGGGAGCTGTTTTTT. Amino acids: CATSKTGVISGGELFF.

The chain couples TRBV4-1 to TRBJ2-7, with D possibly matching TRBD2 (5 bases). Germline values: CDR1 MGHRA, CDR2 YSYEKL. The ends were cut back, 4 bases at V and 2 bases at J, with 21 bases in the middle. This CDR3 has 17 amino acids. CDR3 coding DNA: TGCGCCAGCAGCCCCGCTGGGAGCAAACAAGGAACCTACGAGCAGTACTTC. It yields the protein CASSPAGSKQGTYEQYF.

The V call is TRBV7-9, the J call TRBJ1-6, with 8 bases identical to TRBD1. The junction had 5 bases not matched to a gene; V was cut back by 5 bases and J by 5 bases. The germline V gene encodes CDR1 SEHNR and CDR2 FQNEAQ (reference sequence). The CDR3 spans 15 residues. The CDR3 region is CASSPTGGNNSPLHF. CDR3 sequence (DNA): TGTGCCAGCAGCCCTACAGGGGGGAATAATTCACCCCTCCACTTT.

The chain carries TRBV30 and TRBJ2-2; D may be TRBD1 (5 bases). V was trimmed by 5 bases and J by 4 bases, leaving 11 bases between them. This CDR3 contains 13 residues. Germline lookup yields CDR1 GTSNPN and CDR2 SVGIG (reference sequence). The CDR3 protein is CAWCETVTGELFF. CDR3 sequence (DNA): TGTGCCTGGTGCGAGACAGTCACCGGGGAGCTGTTTTTT. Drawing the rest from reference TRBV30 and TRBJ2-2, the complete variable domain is SQTIHQWPATLVQPVGSPLSLECTVEGTSNPNLYWYRQAAGRGLQLLFYSVGIGQISSEVPQNLSASRPQDRQFILSSKKLLLSDSGFYLCAWCETVTGELFFGEGSRLTVL.

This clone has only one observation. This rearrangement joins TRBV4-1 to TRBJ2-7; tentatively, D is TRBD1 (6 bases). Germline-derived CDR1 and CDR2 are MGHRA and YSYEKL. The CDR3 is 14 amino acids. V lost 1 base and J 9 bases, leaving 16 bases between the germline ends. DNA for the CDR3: TGCGCCAGCAGCCAAGTTATAGGGGGTGGTTGGCAGTACTTC. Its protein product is CASSQVIGGGWQYF.

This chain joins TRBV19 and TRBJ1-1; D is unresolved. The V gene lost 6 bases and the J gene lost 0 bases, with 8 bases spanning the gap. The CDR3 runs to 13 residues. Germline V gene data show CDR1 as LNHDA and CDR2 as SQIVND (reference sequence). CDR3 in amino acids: CASRRAMNTEAFF. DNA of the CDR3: TGTGCCAGTAGAAGAGCCATGAACACTGAAGCTTTCTTT.

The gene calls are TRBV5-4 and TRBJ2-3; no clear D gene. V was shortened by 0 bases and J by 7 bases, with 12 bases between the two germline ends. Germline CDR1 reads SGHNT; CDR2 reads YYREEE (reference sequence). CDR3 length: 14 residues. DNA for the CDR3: TGTGCCAGCAGCTTGGATTCCAGGCCGTATACGCAGTATTTT. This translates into CASSLDSRPYTQYF. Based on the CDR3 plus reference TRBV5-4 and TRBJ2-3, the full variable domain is ETGVTQSPTHLIKTRGQQVTLRCSSQSGHNTVSWYQQALGQGPQFIFQYYREEENGRGNFPPRFSGLQFPNYSSELNVNALELDDSALYLCASSLDSRPYTQYFGPGTRLTVL.

The CDR3 is CSVPGEGSGELFF. The CDR3 DNA follows: TGCAGCGTCCCAGGGGAAGGTTCCGGGGAGCTGTTTTTT. This sequence joins TRBV29-1 and TRBJ2-2; D is possibly TRBD1 (6 bases). This CDR3 is built from 13 residues. In germline, CDR1 is SQVTM, CDR2 ANQGSEA. V was shortened by 6 bases and J by 6 bases, with 14 bases between the two germline ends.

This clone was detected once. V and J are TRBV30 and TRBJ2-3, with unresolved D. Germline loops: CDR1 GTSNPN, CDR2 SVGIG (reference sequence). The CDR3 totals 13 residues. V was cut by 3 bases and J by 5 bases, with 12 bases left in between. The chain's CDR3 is CAWSVSPGDTQYF. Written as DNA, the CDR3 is TGTGCCTGGAGCGTCTCTCCCGGAGATACGCAGTATTTT. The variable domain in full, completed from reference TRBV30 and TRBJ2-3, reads SQTIHQWPATLVQPVGSPLSLECTVEGTSNPNLYWYRQAAGRGLQLLFYSVGIGQISSEVPQNLSASRPQDRQFILSSKKLLLSDSGFYLCAWSVSPGDTQYFGPGTRLTVL.

The CDR3 DNA reads as TGTGCCAGCAGCTTTAGGACTAGCGGGACGCCCCAAGAGACCCAGTACTTC. It codes for CASSFRTSGTPQETQYF. The V gene is TRBV7-4, the J gene TRBJ2-5; 12 positions match TRBD2. There are 17 residues in the CDR3. J gave up 1 base and V 3 bases, and 6 bases lay outside the gene matches. From germline, CDR1 is SGHVT and CDR2 SQSDAQ.